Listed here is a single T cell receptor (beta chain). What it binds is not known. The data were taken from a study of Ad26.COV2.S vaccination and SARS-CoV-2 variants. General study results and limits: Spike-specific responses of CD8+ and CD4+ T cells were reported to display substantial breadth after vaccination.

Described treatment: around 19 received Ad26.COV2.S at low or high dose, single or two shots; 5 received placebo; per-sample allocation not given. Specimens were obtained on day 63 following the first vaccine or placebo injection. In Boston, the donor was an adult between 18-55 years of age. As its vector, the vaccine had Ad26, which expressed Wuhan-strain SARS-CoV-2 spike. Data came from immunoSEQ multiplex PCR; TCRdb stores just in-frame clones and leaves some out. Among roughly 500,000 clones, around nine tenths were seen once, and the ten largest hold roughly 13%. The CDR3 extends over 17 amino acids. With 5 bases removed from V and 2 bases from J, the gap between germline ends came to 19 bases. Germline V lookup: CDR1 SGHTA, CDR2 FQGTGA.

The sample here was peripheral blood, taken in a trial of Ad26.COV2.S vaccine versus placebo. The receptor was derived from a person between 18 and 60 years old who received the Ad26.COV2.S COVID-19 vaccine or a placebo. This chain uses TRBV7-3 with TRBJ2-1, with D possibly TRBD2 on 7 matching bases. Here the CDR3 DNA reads TGTGCCAGCAGCCCCCCCCTGGGGGCGGGGGCCTACAATGAGCAGTTCTTC. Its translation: CASSPPLGAGAYNEQFF.